This T cell receptor beta chain is drawn from a study of blood T cell repertoires in COVID-19. In the original analysis: Reference gene primer amplification gave estimated nucleated cell counts. Profiled with immunoSEQ multiplex PCR; TCRdb holds only in-frame clones, not every one. V and J calls and clone size follow that table, whereas D and trimming were derived from the DNA. The table shows about 370,000 clones, with roughly 90% occurring only once. This CDR3 contains 14 residues. Trimming cost V 5 bases and J 7 bases; bases outside gene matches: 8. CDR1 is SGHRS and CDR2 is YFSETQ in the germline V gene.

The sample consisted of peripheral blood. The V and J genes are TRBV5-1 and TRBJ2-1; TRBD2 matches 8 bases. This sequence was found in a young woman with COVID-19, enrolled during active disease. The CDR3 sequence: CASRAPSGSNEQFF. The CDR3 nucleotides are TGCGCCAGCAGAGCCCCTAGCGGGTCGAATGAGCAGTTCTTC.